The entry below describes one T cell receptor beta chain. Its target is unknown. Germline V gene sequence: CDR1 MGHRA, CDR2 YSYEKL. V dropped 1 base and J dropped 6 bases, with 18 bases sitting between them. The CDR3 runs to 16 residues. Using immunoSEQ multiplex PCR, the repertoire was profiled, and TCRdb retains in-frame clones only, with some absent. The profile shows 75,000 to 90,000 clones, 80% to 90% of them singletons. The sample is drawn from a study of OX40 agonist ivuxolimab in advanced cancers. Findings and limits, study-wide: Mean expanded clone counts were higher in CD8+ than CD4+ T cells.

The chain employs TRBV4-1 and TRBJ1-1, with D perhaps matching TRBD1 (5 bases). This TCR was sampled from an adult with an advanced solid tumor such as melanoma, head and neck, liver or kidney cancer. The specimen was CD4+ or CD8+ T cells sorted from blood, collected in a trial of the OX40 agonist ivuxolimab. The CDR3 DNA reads TGCGCCAGCAGCCAAGGACAAGGAGGGGTTAGCGCTGAAGCTTTCTTT. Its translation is CASSQGQGGVSAEAFF.